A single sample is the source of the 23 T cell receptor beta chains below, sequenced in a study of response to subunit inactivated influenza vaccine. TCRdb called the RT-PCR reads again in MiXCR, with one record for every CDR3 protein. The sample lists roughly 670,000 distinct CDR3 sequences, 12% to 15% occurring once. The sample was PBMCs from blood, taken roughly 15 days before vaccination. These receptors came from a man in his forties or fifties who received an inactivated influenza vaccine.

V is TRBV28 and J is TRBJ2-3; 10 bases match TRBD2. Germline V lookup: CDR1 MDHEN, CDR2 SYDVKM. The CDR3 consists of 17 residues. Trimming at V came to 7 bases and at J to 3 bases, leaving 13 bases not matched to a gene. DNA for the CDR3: TGTGCCAGCAAGACTCGAGGGGGACTAGCGACGACAGATACGCAGTATTTT. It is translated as CASKTRGGLATTDTQYF.

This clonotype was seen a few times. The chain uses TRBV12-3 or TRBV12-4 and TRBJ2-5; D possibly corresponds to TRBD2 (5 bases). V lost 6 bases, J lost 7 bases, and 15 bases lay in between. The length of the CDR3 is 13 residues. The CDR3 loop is CASSLAGPGTQYF. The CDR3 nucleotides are TGTGCCAGCAGCCTTGCGGGTCCCGGGACCCAGTACTTC.

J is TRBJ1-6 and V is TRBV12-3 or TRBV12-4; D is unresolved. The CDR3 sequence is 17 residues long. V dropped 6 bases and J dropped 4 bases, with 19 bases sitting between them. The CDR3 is CASSSRIRDIYNSPLHF. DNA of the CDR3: TGTGCCAGCAGCTCTCGAATACGGGATATTTATAATTCACCCCTCCACTTT.

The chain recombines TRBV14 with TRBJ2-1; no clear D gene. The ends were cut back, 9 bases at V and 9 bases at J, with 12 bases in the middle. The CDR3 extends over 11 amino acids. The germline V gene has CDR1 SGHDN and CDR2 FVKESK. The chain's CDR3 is CASNTIGEQFF. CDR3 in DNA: TGTGCCAGTAACACCATAGGTGAGCAGTTCTTC.

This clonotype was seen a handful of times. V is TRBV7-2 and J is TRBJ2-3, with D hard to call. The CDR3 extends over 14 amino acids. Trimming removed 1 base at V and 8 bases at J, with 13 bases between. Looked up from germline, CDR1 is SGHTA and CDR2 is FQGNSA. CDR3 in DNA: TGTGCCAGCAGCTTAGAACAGTACGGAGCTACGCAGTATTTT. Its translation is CASSLEQYGATQYF.

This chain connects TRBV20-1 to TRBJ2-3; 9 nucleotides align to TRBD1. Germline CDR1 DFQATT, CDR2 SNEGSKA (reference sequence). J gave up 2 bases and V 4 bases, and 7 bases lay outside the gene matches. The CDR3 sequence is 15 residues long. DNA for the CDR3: TGCAGTGCTACCCCGGGACAGGGCCCCACAGATACGCAGTATTTT. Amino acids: CSATPGQGPTDTQYF.

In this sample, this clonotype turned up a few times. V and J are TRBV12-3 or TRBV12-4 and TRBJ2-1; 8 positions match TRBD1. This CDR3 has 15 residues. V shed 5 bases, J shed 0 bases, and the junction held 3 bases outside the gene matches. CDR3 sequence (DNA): TGTGCCAGCAGTAAGGGACAGGTCTCCTACAATGAGCAGTTCTTC. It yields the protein CASSKGQVSYNEQFF.

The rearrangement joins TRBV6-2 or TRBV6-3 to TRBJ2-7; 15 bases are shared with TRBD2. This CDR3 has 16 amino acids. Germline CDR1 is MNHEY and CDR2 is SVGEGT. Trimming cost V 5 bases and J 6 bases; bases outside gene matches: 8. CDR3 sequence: CASSPWTSGRAREQYF. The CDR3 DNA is TGTGCCAGCAGTCCATGGACTAGCGGGAGGGCTCGCGAGCAGTACTTC.

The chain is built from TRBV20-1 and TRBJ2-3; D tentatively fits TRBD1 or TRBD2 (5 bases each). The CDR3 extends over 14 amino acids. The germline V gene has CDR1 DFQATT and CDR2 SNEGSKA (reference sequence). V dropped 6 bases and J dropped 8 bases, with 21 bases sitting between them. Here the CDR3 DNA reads TGCAGTGCCGTACCGGGGCTTACGGTCCGTACGCAGTATTTT. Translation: CSAVPGLTVRTQYF.

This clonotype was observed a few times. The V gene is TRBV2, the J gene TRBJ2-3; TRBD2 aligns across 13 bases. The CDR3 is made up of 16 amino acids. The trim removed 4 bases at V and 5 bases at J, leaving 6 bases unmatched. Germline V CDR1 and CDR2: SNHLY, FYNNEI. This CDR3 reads CASSGLAGGRGDTQYF. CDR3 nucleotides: TGTGCCAGCAGTGGACTAGCGGGAGGCCGGGGAGATACGCAGTATTTT.

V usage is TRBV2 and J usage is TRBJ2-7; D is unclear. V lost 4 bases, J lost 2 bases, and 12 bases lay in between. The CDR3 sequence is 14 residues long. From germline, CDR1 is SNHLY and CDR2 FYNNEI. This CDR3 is CASSVDRLAYEQYF. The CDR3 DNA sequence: TGTGCCAGCAGTGTTGACCGCCTCGCCTACGAGCAGTACTTC.

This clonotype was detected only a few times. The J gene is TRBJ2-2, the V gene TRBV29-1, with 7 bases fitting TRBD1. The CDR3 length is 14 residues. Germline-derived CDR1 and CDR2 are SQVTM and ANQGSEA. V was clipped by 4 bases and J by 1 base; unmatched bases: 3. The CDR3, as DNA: TGCAGCGTTGCGGGGACAGAGAACACCGGGGAGCTGTTTTTT. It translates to CSVAGTENTGELFF.

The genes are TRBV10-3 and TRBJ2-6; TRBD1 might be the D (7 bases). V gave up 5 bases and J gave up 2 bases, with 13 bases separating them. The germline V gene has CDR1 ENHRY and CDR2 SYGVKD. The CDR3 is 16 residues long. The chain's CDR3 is CAISKGGGTGANVLTF. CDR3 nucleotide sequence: TGTGCCATCAGTAAAGGGGGCGGGACTGGGGCCAACGTCCTGACTTTC.

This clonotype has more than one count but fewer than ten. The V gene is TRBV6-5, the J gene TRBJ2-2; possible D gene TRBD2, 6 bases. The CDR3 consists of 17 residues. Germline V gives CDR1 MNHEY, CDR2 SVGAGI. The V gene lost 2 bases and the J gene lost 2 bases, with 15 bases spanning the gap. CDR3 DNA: TGTGCCAGCAGTTACAGATCCCTAGCGATAAACACCGGGGAGCTGTTTTTT. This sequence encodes CASSYRSLAINTGELFF.

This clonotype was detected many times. The CDR3 sequence: CSAPGLTDTQYF. DNA of the CDR3: TGCAGTGCCCCGGGACTCACAGATACGCAGTATTTT. The chain uses TRBV20-1 and TRBJ2-3; TRBD2 might be the D (6 bases). Looked up from germline, CDR1 is DFQATT and CDR2 is SNEGSKA (reference sequence). V dropped 6 bases and J dropped 2 bases, with 9 bases sitting between them. This CDR3 spans 12 amino acids.

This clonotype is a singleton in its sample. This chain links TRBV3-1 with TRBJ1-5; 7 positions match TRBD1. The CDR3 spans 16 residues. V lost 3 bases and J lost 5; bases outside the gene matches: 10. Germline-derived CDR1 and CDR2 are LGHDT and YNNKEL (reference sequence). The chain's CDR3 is CASSQGRDRRDQPQHF. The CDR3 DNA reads TGTGCCAGCAGCCAGGGAAGGGACAGACGGGATCAGCCCCAGCATTTT. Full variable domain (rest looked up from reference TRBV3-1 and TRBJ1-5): DTAVSQTPKYLVTQMGNDKSIKCEQNLGHDTMYWYKQDSKKFLKIMFSYNNKELIINETVPNRFSPKSPDKAHLNLHINSLELGDSAVYFCASSQGRDRRDQPQHFGDGTRLSIL.

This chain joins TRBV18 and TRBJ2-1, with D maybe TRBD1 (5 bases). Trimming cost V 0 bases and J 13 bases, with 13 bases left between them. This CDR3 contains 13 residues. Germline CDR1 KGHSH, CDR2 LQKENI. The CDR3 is CASSPPVSGRQFF. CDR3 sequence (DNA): TGTGCCAGCTCACCACCGGTCTCAGGGCGACAGTTCTTC.

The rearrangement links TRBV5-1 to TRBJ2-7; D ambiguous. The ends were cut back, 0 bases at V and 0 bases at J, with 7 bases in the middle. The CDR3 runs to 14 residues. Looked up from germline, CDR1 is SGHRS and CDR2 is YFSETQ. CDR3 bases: TGCGCCAGCAGCTTGGAGGCGACCTCCTACGAGCAGTACTTC. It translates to CASSLEATSYEQYF. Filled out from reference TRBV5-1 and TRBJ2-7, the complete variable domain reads KAGVTQTPRYLIKTRGQQVTLSCSPISGHRSVSWYQQTPGQGLQFLFEYFSETQRNKGNFPGRFSGRQFSNSRSEMNVSTLELGDSALYLCASSLEATSYEQYFGPGTRLTVT.

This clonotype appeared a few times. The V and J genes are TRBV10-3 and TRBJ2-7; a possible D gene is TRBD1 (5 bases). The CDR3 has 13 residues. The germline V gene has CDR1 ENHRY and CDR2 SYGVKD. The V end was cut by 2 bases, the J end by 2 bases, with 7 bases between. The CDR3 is CAISETGTYEQYF. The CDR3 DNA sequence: TGTGCCATCAGTGAGACAGGAACCTACGAGCAGTACTTC.

The CDR3, as DNA: TGTGCCATCATGGGGGGCTACGAGCAGTACTTC. Translation: CAIMGGYEQYF. The chain has TRBV10-3 and TRBJ2-7; TRBD2 might be the D (6 bases). Germline CDR1 ENHRY, CDR2 SYGVKD. This CDR3 has 11 residues. Between the trimmed V and J ends, which lost 7 bases and 3 bases, there was a span of 7 bases.

The CDR3 DNA follows: TGCGCCAGCACTACAGGGATTAACACCGGGGAGCTGTTTTTT. Translation: CASTTGINTGELFF. V usage is TRBV4-3 and J usage is TRBJ2-2; possibly TRBD1 for D (6 bases). This CDR3 contains 14 residues. V gave up 7 bases and J gave up 2 bases, with 11 bases separating them. CDR1 LGHNA and CDR2 YSLEER come from the germline V gene.

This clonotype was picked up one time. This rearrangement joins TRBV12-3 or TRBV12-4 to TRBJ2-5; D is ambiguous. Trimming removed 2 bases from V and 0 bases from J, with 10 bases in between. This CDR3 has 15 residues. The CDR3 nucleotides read TGTGCCAGCAGTTTATCCCGGCCGGACCAAGAGACCCAGTACTTC. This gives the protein CASSLSRPDQETQYF.

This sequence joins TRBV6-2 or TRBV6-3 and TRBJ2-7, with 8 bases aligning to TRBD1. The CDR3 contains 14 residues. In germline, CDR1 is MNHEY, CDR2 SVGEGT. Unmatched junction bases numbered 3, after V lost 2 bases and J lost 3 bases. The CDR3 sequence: CASSYQDRVYEQYF. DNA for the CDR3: TGTGCCAGCAGTTACCAGGACAGGGTCTACGAGCAGTACTTC.